Presented here are 27 T cell receptor beta chains from one specimen sequenced in a study of OX40 agonist ivuxolimab in advanced cancers. Profiled with immunoSEQ multiplex PCR; TCRdb holds only in-frame clones, not every one. This sample has about 73,000 clones, with around nine tenths found just once. The sample here was CD4+ or CD8+ T cells sorted from blood, taken in a trial of the OX40 agonist ivuxolimab. The receptors shown here come from an adult with an advanced solid tumor such as melanoma, head and neck, liver or kidney cancer.

This clone was detected a few times. The chain couples TRBV4-1 to TRBJ1-5; D is possibly TRBD1 (6 bases). V dropped 1 base and J dropped 6 bases, with 13 bases sitting between them. CDR3 length: 15 amino acids. Germline CDR1 and CDR2: MGHRA and YSYEKL. The chain's CDR3 is CASSQGWGAPQPQHF. CDR3 DNA: TGCGCCAGCAGCCAAGGATGGGGGGCGCCTCAGCCCCAGCATTTT.

The chain combines TRBV7-2 with TRBJ1-2; 7 nucleotides line up with TRBD1. The CDR3 spans 15 residues. CDR1 SGHTA and CDR2 FQGNSA come from the germline V gene. V lost 5 bases and J lost 3; bases outside the gene matches: 9. CDR3: CASSAGTAVYYGYTF. The CDR3 DNA is TGTGCCAGCAGCGCAGGGACAGCCGTTTACTATGGCTACACCTTC.

This chain uses TRBV7-8 with TRBJ2-7, with 7 bases that match TRBD1. Germline-derived CDR1 and CDR2 are SGHVS and FQNEAQ. Losses at the gene ends were 5 bases for V and 1 base for J; bases not matched to a gene: 5. There are 14 residues in the CDR3. The CDR3 DNA reads as TGTGCCAGCAGCCTCCGGGACAGATCCTACGAGCAGTACTTC. As protein: CASSLRDRSYEQYF.

J is TRBJ2-7 and V is TRBV28, with D hard to call. This CDR3 has 14 residues. V lost 7 bases, J lost 3 bases, and 16 bases lay in between. The germline gives CDR1 MDHEN, CDR2 SYDVKM. DNA of the CDR3: TGTGCCAGCAAGATGTCTGGGGTTAACTACGAGCAGTACTTC. It codes for CASKMSGVNYEQYF.

The chain employs TRBV29-1 and TRBJ1-2; maybe TRBD1 (5 bases). The V end lost 4 bases, the J end lost 6 bases, and 21 bases lay between the germline ends. Germline CDR1 reads SQVTM; CDR2 reads ANQGSEA. The CDR3 has 15 residues. This CDR3 is CSVGGETGRLDGYTF. DNA for the CDR3: TGCAGCGTTGGAGGGGAGACTGGAAGGTTGGATGGCTACACCTTC.

The genes are TRBV5-1 and TRBJ1-1, with 7 bases identical to TRBD1. Germline V lookup: CDR1 SGHRS, CDR2 YFSETQ. This CDR3 comprises 14 residues. The trim removed 4 bases at V and 4 bases at J, leaving 7 bases unmatched. The DNA of the CDR3 is TGCGCCAGCAGCCGGGACAGTACCAGCACTGAAGCTTTCTTT. This sequence encodes CASSRDSTSTEAFF.

The rearrangement links TRBV7-2 to TRBJ2-3; D unresolved. From germline, CDR1 is SGHTA and CDR2 FQGNSA. The CDR3 totals 13 residues. V was pared by 0 bases and J by 7 bases, with 8 bases between. The CDR3 sequence is CASSLALGNTQYF. CDR3 coding DNA: TGTGCCAGCAGCTTAGCGTTAGGAAATACGCAGTATTTT.

A single count supports this clone. V and J are TRBV5-1 and TRBJ1-4; TRBD1 matches at 8 bases. Germline-derived CDR1 and CDR2 are SGHRS and YFSETQ. V dropped 6 bases and J dropped 10; count of bases not matched to a gene: 11. The CDR3 contains 14 residues. In nucleotides, the CDR3 is TGCGCCAGCAAGGTAGACAGGGGAATTGGAAAACTGTTTTTT. It is translated as CASKVDRGIGKLFF.

The genes are TRBV7-2 and TRBJ2-1; TRBD2 matches at 15 bases. This CDR3 contains 15 residues. The V segment lost 4 bases and the J segment 8 bases; nucleotides outside the gene matches: 3. CDR1 is SGHTA, CDR2 FQGNSA, per germline. CDR3 amino acids: CASSSGLAGGDEQFF. CDR3 sequence (DNA): TGTGCCAGCAGCTCGGGACTAGCGGGAGGTGATGAGCAGTTCTTC.

The rearrangement uses TRBV2 and TRBJ1-4; 7 bases agree with TRBD1. The CDR3 loop spans 15 amino acids. Germline V lookup: CDR1 SNHLY, CDR2 FYNNEI. V lost 8 bases and J lost 6; bases outside the gene matches: 12. CDR3 coding DNA: TGTGCCAGCCGGACAGGTACACTACTTGATGAAAAACTGTTTTTT. Translation gives CASRTGTLLDEKLFF.

This clone was detected once. The J gene is TRBJ2-2, the V gene TRBV18; no definite D call. Trimming took 3 bases from V and 3 from J, leaving 8 bases between them. From germline, CDR1 is KGHSH and CDR2 LQKENI. The CDR3 sequence is 14 residues long. CDR3 nucleotide sequence: TGTGCCAGCTCACCGCGCGGATACACCGGGGAGCTGTTTTTT. It yields the protein CASSPRGYTGELFF.

The chain carries TRBV10-3 and TRBJ1-2, with D possibly matching TRBD1 (5 bases). The CDR3 has 14 residues. V lost 3 bases to trimming and J lost 8 bases, with 16 bases between them. Germline V gives CDR1 ENHRY, CDR2 SYGVKD. For the CDR3, the DNA is TGTGCCATCAGTGACCAGAGAGGGAGGGGCGGCTACACCTTC. Translation gives CAISDQRGRGGYTF.

The table lists this clone with a count of one. The V and J genes are TRBV25-1 and TRBJ1-2; D uncertain. Deletions cut 6 bases from V and 4 bases from J, with 6 bases between. The V gene's germline CDR1 is MGHDK and CDR2 SYGVNS. This CDR3 comprises 11 residues. The CDR3 bases are TGTGCCAGCAGAGTAGGCTATGGCTACACCTTC. It translates to CASRVGYGYTF.

The rearrangement joins TRBV19 to TRBJ2-2; D may be TRBD1 (5 bases). With 5 bases removed from V and 6 bases from J, the gap between germline ends came to 16 bases. This CDR3 has 15 residues. The germline CDR1 and CDR2 sequences are LNHDA and SQIVND (reference sequence). The CDR3 DNA sequence: TGTGCCAGTAGTGCCCAGGGAAAGGTCCCCGGGGAGCTGTTTTTT. Its protein product is CASSAQGKVPGELFF.

This clone was seen more than once but under ten times. This chain uses TRBV2 with TRBJ1-2; D is possibly TRBD1 (5 bases). This CDR3 comprises 13 residues. Germline CDR1 and CDR2: SNHLY and FYNNEI. V lost 2 bases and J 7 bases, leaving 11 bases between the germline ends. The CDR3 region has the DNA TGTGCCAGCAGTGAACAAGGGAGGGGTGGCTACACCTTC. Its protein is CASSEQGRGGYTF.

The chain combines TRBV5-4 with TRBJ1-2; D gene unclear. Germline loops: CDR1 SGHNT, CDR2 YYREEE (reference sequence). Deletions cut 2 bases from V and 6 bases from J, with 11 bases between. CDR3 length: 13 amino acids. Here the CDR3 reads CASSFVVGDGYTF. CDR3 sequence (DNA): TGTGCCAGCAGCTTCGTCGTTGGGGATGGCTACACCTTC.

This chain uses TRBV2 with TRBJ1-1; 11 nucleotides match TRBD1. Trimming took 5 bases from V and 5 from J; bases not matched to a gene: 10. The CDR3 is 16 residues long. Germline CDR1 SNHLY, CDR2 FYNNEI. The CDR3 sequence is CASSRTGGDPGTEAFF. The CDR3 coding sequence is TGTGCCAGCAGTCGGACAGGGGGCGATCCGGGAACTGAAGCTTTCTTT.

The chain carries TRBV29-1 and TRBJ2-7; no clear D gene. Germline CDR1 is SQVTM and CDR2 is ANQGSEA. V gave up 0 bases and J gave up 1 base, with 7 bases separating them. The CDR3 contains 13 residues. DNA for the CDR3: TGCAGCGTTGAAGATCCCGGGTCCTACGAGCAGTACTTC. Its protein product is CSVEDPGSYEQYF.

This chain links TRBV19 with TRBJ2-3, with TRBD1 as a possible D gene (5 bases). The CDR3 spans 16 residues. Per germline, CDR1 LNHDA and CDR2 SQIVND (reference sequence). V was clipped by 5 bases and J by 4 bases, with 19 bases between them. CDR3 region: CASSERGGRSADTQYF. The DNA of the CDR3 is TGTGCCAGTAGTGAAAGGGGTGGCCGGTCAGCAGATACGCAGTATTTT. Looking up the rest from reference TRBV19 and TRBJ2-3 gives the full variable domain: DGGITQSPKYLFRKEGQNVTLSCEQNLNHDAMYWYRQDPGQGLRLIYYSQIVNDFQKGDIAEGYSVSREKKESFPLTVTSAQKNPTAFYLCASSERGGRSADTQYFGPGTRLTVL.

V is TRBV28 and J is TRBJ1-2; D is ambiguous. Looked up from germline, CDR1 is MDHEN and CDR2 is SYDVKM. CDR3 length equals 15 residues. Trimming took off 2 bases at V and 5 bases at J, with 15 bases between the two ends. DNA of the CDR3: TGTGCCAGCAGTTTAGCCCCTATTGCCAGGTATGGCTACACCTTC. It encodes CASSLAPIARYGYTF.

This sequence joins TRBV10-3 and TRBJ2-7; 8 nucleotides line up with TRBD1. V was clipped by 10 bases and J by 3 bases; unmatched bases: 14. CDR3 length: 15 residues. The germline CDR1 and CDR2 sequences are ENHRY and SYGVKD. CDR3 residues: CATQDPGQVLYEQYF. The CDR3 DNA is TGTGCCACCCAGGACCCGGGACAGGTCCTCTACGAGCAGTACTTC.

The table lists this clone with a count of one. This chain joins TRBV28 and TRBJ1-2, with 8 bases matching TRBD1. The CDR3 extends over 15 amino acids. CDR1 is MDHEN and CDR2 is SYDVKM in the germline V gene. Trimming removed 5 bases from V and 2 bases from J; junction bases left unmatched: 7. In DNA form, the CDR3 reads TGTGCCAGCAGTGGGCCGACAGGGGTGAACTATGGCTACACCTTC. Translated: CASSGPTGVNYGYTF.

This clone turned up a few times. The chain carries TRBV7-6 and TRBJ2-5; D unclear. The CDR3 length is 12 residues. The V end lost 5 bases, the J end lost 1 base, and 5 bases lay between the germline ends. Per the germline V gene, CDR1 is SGHVS and CDR2 is FNYEAQ. CDR3 DNA sequence: TGTGCCAGCAGCCATGGCCAAGAGACCCAGTACTTC. Its translation: CASSHGQETQYF.

The chain combines TRBV4-2 with TRBJ1-2; the match to TRBD1 covers 8 bases. The trim removed 2 bases at V and 1 base at J, leaving 6 bases unmatched. The CDR3 spans 16 residues. The germline V gene encodes CDR1 LGHNA and CDR2 YNFKEQ. In DNA form, the CDR3 reads TGTGCCAGCAGCCAACCCGGACAGGGCTTTAACTATGGCTACACCTTC. Encoded protein: CASSQPGQGFNYGYTF.

V usage is TRBV2 and J usage is TRBJ2-7; 10 bases agree with TRBD2. The length of the CDR3 is 13 residues. V shed 11 bases, J shed 2 bases, and the junction held 6 bases outside the gene matches. From germline, CDR1 is SNHLY and CDR2 FYNNEI. The CDR3 protein is CAGRTSGPYEQYF. The DNA for the CDR3 is TGTGCCGGCCGGACTAGCGGACCCTACGAGCAGTACTTC.

J is TRBJ2-7 and V is TRBV5-6; no clear D. The CDR3 spans 14 residues. V was trimmed by 2 bases and J by 3 bases, leaving 12 bases between them. Germline V gene sequence: CDR1 SGHDT, CDR2 YYEEEE. The CDR3 nucleotides read TGTGCCAGCAGCTTAGTACAGAGTTTCTACGAGCAGTACTTC. Translating gives CASSLVQSFYEQYF.

The chain carries TRBV2 and TRBJ2-7; D might be TRBD1 or TRBD2, each matching 5 bases. CDR3 length: 15 residues. Germline CDR1 reads SNHLY; CDR2 reads FYNNEI. V was cut by 6 bases and J by 4 bases, with 19 bases left in between. The CDR3 here is CASRPGTHKAYEQYF. The CDR3 nucleotides are TGTGCCAGCAGACCCGGGACCCACAAAGCGTACGAGCAGTACTTC.